Here is one T cell receptor (beta chain) with its context. This clone appeared a few times. What this receptor recognizes is not known. Qualities for individual bases were not recorded, and no much larger clone is one base off. Libraries came from the immunoSEQ multiplex PCR assay. The hsTCRB Kit was used according to the manufacturer's protocol to amplify rearranged TCR beta chain sequences. TCRB libraries were sequenced on an Illumina MiSeq. As for the authors' bioinformatics: Demultiplexing, trimming and gene mapping were performed with the kit vendor's proprietary platform. This is the immuneACCESS table as TCRdb keeps it, with only in-frame sequences that have V and J called. A part of the clones is gone; compared with another copy, unresolved V genes explain less than half, and the rest is unexplained. V and J calls and clone size come straight from that table; D and trimming were deduced from the DNA. Across this sample there are more than 25,000 clones, with roughly 80% seen only once. The top ten clones comprise almost 9.5% of the sample.

There are 13 amino acids in the CDR3, from cysteine to phenylalanine inclusive. The read is trimmed to its CDR3 DNA, 39 bases read in frame from base 1. Based on the germline V gene (reference sequence), the CDR1 and CDR2 sequences are GTSNPN and SVGIG. V sheds 0 bases and J sheds 8 bases, leaving 13 bases between their ends. The time point label, read with the paper, signifies: week 35, safety follow-up. Each vaccine dose was 300 ug of a 20-mer mutant IDH1 peptide in Montanide, given subcutaneously with topical imiquimod. Across visits V03 through V10, patients got a total of eight vaccinations, given in weeks 1, 3, 5, 7, 11, 15, 19 and 23. The donors had newly diagnosed IDH1-mutant astrocytomas of WHO grade 3 or 4 that showed loss of nuclear ATRX. The samples were drawn from NOA16, a multicentre, single-arm, open-label phase I trial in Germany that tested a mutant IDH1 peptide vaccine in humans for the first time. Genomic DNA for TCRB sequencing was extracted from EDTA blood using the DNeasy Blood and Tissue Kit.

These data are taken from a study of a mutant IDH1 vaccine in newly diagnosed glioma (dated by TCRdb to the early 2020s). At the level of the whole study: Vaccination started 4-6 weeks after radiotherapy alone, or was given together with temozolomide cycles in the groups whose treatment included chemotherapy. Of the roughly 34 treated patients, about 62% were male and approximately 38% were female, and a mean age of approximately 40 years was recorded. Before enrollment, patients had received standard therapy of radiotherapy alone, temozolomide alone, or radiochemotherapy with temozolomide; most received the combination. The week-35 safety follow-up was designated visit V12, and the week-47 end of study was designated visit V13. Peripheral blood was collected at six visits: V03 (baseline), V05, V07, V10, V12 and V13. For exploratory analyses, longitudinal TCRB deep sequencing was carried out in 25 treated patients wherever samples were available.

What the work shows at the level of the full study, not this receptor alone: It was noted by the authors that analyses of patient blood samples could not be reproduced owing to sample limitations. Changes in the top peripheral T cell clonotypes picked up by TCRB sequencing did not appear to be linked to pseudoprogression. Vaccine-induced immune responses across multiple MHC alleles were detected in 93.3% of patients. Selection of PBMC samples for TCRB deep sequencing was based on availability.

The sequence was collected from a woman in her twenties or thirties with glioma. Some clones in this sample may be carry-over from other donors' samples. Specimen: PBMCs, collected from a glioma patient whose treatment included an IDH1 peptide vaccine. The sequence joins TRBV30 to TRBJ1-2; the D gene cannot be named for sure. The base sequence is TGTGCCTGGAGTGTAAGGCCCGAGAGGGGCTACACCTTC. Its protein product is CAWSVRPERGYTF.